Each of the 21 T cell receptor beta chains below was sequenced from the same sample in a study of blood T cells in healthy people across ages. Using a J-beta primer mix together with a sample-barcoded 5' primer, a second PCR was run for roughly 7 to 11 cycles. TCRdb re-called the 5' RACE reads with MiXCR, one entry per CDR3 protein. The repertoire holds about 1,400,000 distinct CDR3 sequences, with roughly 40% as singletons. The sequenced material came from blood. These receptors were collected from a woman between 18 and 29 years old in good health.

As DNA, the CDR3 is TGTGCCAGCCAGACAGGTCCCTTTGAAAAACTGTTTTTT. Protein product: CASQTGPFEKLFF. The V call is TRBV2, the J call TRBJ1-4; D is possibly TRBD1 (6 bases). V lost 8 bases, J lost 7 bases, and 14 bases lay in between. Germline V gene lookup returns CDR1 SNHLY and CDR2 FYNNEI. The CDR3 has 13 amino acids.

Ten or more counts support this clonotype. J is TRBJ1-2 and V is TRBV20-1, with unresolved D. This CDR3 is built from 12 residues. CDR1 is DFQATT and CDR2 is SNEGSKA in the germline V gene (reference sequence). The V gene lost 7 bases and the J gene lost 4 bases, with 13 bases spanning the gap. CDR3 in DNA: TGCAGTGTCGGATCCGGGCCCTATGGCTACACCTTC. This codes for CSVGSGPYGYTF.

This chain links TRBV5-5 with TRBJ1-5, with a possible D match to TRBD1 (5 bases). The CDR3 has 14 amino acids. From germline, CDR1 is SGHKS and CDR2 YYEKEE (reference sequence). Trimming removed 2 bases from V and 7 bases from J, with 13 bases in between. CDR3 nucleotides: TGTGCCAGCAGCTTCGGGACGGGCGAACAGCCCCAGCATTTT. Amino acid sequence: CASSFGTGEQPQHF.

V is TRBV12-3 or TRBV12-4 and J is TRBJ2-3; TRBD2 matches at 8 bases. This CDR3 has 16 amino acids. V lost 3 bases, J lost 0 bases, and 5 bases stayed unmatched. As DNA, the CDR3 is TGTGCCAGCAGTTTCCTTCCGGGAGGGAGCACAGATACGCAGTATTTT. Its translation is CASSFLPGGSTDTQYF.

This clonotype has just a few counts. The chain combines TRBV6-5 with TRBJ2-7; 7 bases align to TRBD2. The germline gives CDR1 MNHEY, CDR2 SVGAGI. CDR3 length: 15 amino acids. Losses at the gene ends were 5 bases for V and 4 bases for J; bases not matched to a gene: 11. Here the CDR3 reads CASSRISGSGYEQYF. CDR3 bases: TGTGCCAGCAGTAGAATTAGCGGGTCGGGTTACGAGCAGTACTTC.

The chain has TRBV10-1 and TRBJ2-1, with 12 positions matching TRBD2. The DNA end is a closer match to TRBJ2-7, so the J assignment may be wrong. The CDR3 spans 18 residues. The V gene's germline CDR1 is WNHNN and CDR2 SYGVQD (reference sequence). The CDR3 nucleotides are TGCGCCAGCAGTGGTGGGACTAGCGGGCTTAGCTCCTACAATGAGCAGTACTTC. This encodes CASSGGTSGLSSYNEQYF.

V usage is TRBV25-1 and J usage is TRBJ2-7, with 8 bases identical to TRBD1. After removal of 9 bases from V and 7 bases from J, the junction contained 11 bases not matched to a gene. The CDR3 runs to 13 residues. Per germline, CDR1 MGHDK and CDR2 SYGVNS. This CDR3 reads CASLRTGSREQYF. DNA of the CDR3: TGTGCCAGTTTAAGGACAGGGTCGAGGGAGCAGTACTTC.

This clonotype was observed a single time. The chain is built from TRBV20-1 and TRBJ1-1; D gene ambiguous. The V gene lost 0 bases and the J gene lost 2 bases, with 13 bases spanning the gap. CDR1 is DFQATT and CDR2 is SNEGSKA in the germline V gene (reference sequence). The CDR3 extends over 15 amino acids. DNA for the CDR3: TGCAGTGCTAGAGATGATCTAGGGTTCAACACTGAAGCTTTCTTT. As protein: CSARDDLGFNTEAFF.

The CDR3 sequence: CASTIAGNEQYF. CDR3 sequence (DNA): TGTGCCAGCACCATCGCCGGGAACGAGCAGTACTTC. The V call is TRBV7-9, the J call TRBJ2-7; a possible D gene is TRBD2 (5 bases). The length of the CDR3 is 12 residues. CDR1 and CDR2 (germline): SEHNR, FQNEAQ (reference sequence). V was shortened by 7 bases and J by 5 bases, with 12 bases between the two germline ends.

The V call is TRBV29-1, the J call TRBJ1-4; D uncertain. V was clipped by 5 bases and J by 6 bases, with 4 bases between them. CDR1 and CDR2 from the germline V gene are SQVTM and ANQGSEA. The CDR3 covers 10 residues. In DNA form, the CDR3 reads TGCAGCGTTCTAGATGAAAAACTGTTTTTT. Translating it yields CSVLDEKLFF.

CDR3 sequence reads: CASNPSGGEYEQYF. Here the CDR3 DNA reads TGTGCCAGCAACCCCAGTGGGGGCGAGTACGAGCAGTACTTC. The chain uses TRBV9 and TRBJ2-7; maybe TRBD1 (6 bases). Germline CDR1 SGDLS, CDR2 YYNGEE. Trimming cost V 6 bases and J 4 bases, with 17 bases left between them. There are 14 residues in the CDR3.

In its sample, this clonotype was seen a few times. The chain links TRBV4-1 to TRBJ2-5, with 11 bases aligning to TRBD2. The CDR3 spans 19 residues. Unmatched junction bases numbered 12, after V lost 0 bases and J lost 3 bases. Germline V gives CDR1 MGHRA, CDR2 YSYEKL. The CDR3 bases are TGCGCCAGCAGCCAAGAAAGGGGACCCACTAGCGGGAGTAAAGAGACCCAGTACTTC. This translates into CASSQERGPTSGSKETQYF.

The J gene is TRBJ2-1, the V gene TRBV12-3 or TRBV12-4; 9 bases map to TRBD1. The ends lost 5 bases at V and 0 bases at J; junction bases unmatched: 5. CDR3 length: 16 amino acids. The CDR3 DNA sequence: TGTGCCAGCAGTACAGGGGGCAAGAGCTCCTACAATGAGCAGTTCTTC. Residues: CASSTGGKSSYNEQFF.

The chain recombines TRBV3-1 with TRBJ1-3; no definite D call. The length of the CDR3 is 16 residues. V lost 1 base and J lost 0, with 10 bases in between. CDR1 and CDR2 (germline): LGHDT, YNNKEL (reference sequence). This CDR3 is CASSQASDVSGNTIYF. In DNA form, the CDR3 reads TGTGCCAGCAGCCAAGCCTCCGATGTCTCTGGAAACACCATATATTTT. The variable domain in full, completed from reference TRBV3-1 and TRBJ1-3, reads DTAVSQTPKYLVTQMGNDKSIKCEQNLGHDTMYWYKQDSKKFLKIMFSYNNKELIINETVPNRFSPKSPDKAHLNLHINSLELGDSAVYFCASSQASDVSGNTIYFGEGSWLTVV.

There are a few counts of this clonotype. The gene calls are TRBV5-1 and TRBJ2-3; either TRBD1 or TRBD2 may fit D (5 bases each). The length of the CDR3 is 16 residues. Trimming took off 3 bases at V and 6 bases at J, with 20 bases between the two ends. The germline gives CDR1 SGHRS, CDR2 YFSETQ. The CDR3 sequence: CASSSPSGRFLDTQYF. The CDR3 DNA is TGCGCCAGCAGCTCCCCATCGGGACGCTTTCTTGATACGCAGTATTTT.

CDR3 loop: CSARVPGTTKETQYF. As DNA, the CDR3 is TGCAGTGCTAGGGTCCCCGGGACTACAAAAGAGACCCAGTACTTC. This chain uses TRBV20-1 with TRBJ2-5, with 7 bases aligning to TRBD2. V trimming: 3 bases; J trimming: 3 bases; junction bases outside the gene matches: 10. Germline CDR1 and CDR2: DFQATT and SNEGSKA (reference sequence). CDR3 length: 15 residues.

This clonotype has a handful of counts. The chain joins TRBV12-3 or TRBV12-4 to TRBJ2-7; no clear D. This CDR3 is 14 amino acids long. V was clipped by 5 bases and J by 4 bases, with 15 bases between them. The CDR3 reads CASSLGLGRYEQYF. The CDR3 DNA is TGTGCCAGCAGTCTCGGTCTCGGACGGTACGAGCAGTACTTC.

The rearrangement joins TRBV15 to TRBJ1-4; D is unresolved. Per the germline V gene, CDR1 is LNHNV and CDR2 is YYDKDF (reference sequence). The CDR3 has 17 residues. Trimming took 3 bases from V and 0 from J, leaving 14 bases between them. CDR3 nucleotide sequence: TGTGCCACCAGCAGGGCCCCCGTTCGGACAACTAATGAAAAACTGTTTTTT. It encodes CATSRAPVRTTNEKLFF. Full variable domain (outside the CDR3, taken from reference TRBV15 and TRBJ1-4): DAMVIQNPRYQVTQFGKPVTLSCSQTLNHNVMYWYQQKSSQAPKLLFHYYDKDFNNEADTPDNFQSRRPNTSFCFLDIRSPGLGDTAMYLCATSRAPVRTTNEKLFFGSGTQLSVL.

This clonotype has only one observation. The chain is built from TRBV6-1 and TRBJ2-2; TRBD1 might be the D (6 bases). The length of the CDR3 is 15 residues. CDR1 and CDR2 from the germline V gene are MNHNS and SASEGT. The ends were cut back, 10 bases at V and 1 base at J, with 16 bases in the middle. The CDR3, as DNA: TGTGCCAACCAACAGGGAATAGGGAACACCGGGGAGCTGTTTTTT. It translates to CANQQGIGNTGELFF.

This chain joins TRBV2 and TRBJ1-5; no reliable D call. Trimming stripped 7 bases from V and 4 bases from J, with 11 bases between. The germline CDR1 and CDR2 sequences are SNHLY and FYNNEI. The CDR3 extends over 13 amino acids. The CDR3 region has the DNA TGTGCCAGCAAAGTTAACGGAAATCAGCCCCAGCATTTT. This sequence encodes CASKVNGNQPQHF.

A few counts support this clonotype. The rearrangement links TRBV5-1 to TRBJ2-7; 12 bases match TRBD2. CDR3 length: 15 amino acids. With V trimmed by 4 bases and J by 7 bases, 9 bases remained unmatched. The V gene's germline CDR1 is SGHRS and CDR2 YFSETQ. Here the CDR3 reads CASSLGLAGRVEQYF. The CDR3 bases are TGCGCCAGCAGCCTAGGACTAGCGGGACGGGTGGAGCAGTACTTC.